A selection of T cell receptor beta chains follows, all from one sample in a study of cytomegalovirus exposure and HLA in healthy donors. The method was immunoSEQ multiplex PCR; TCRdb's version includes in-frame clones alone and lacks a portion of them. The table has 33,000 or so clones, 85% to 95% seen once. The sequenced sample was PBMCs. The origin of the receptors is a woman aged 18-35 years in good health and CMV-seronegative. Each CDR3 is given with its conserved first and last residue. Fields, in order: V gene, J gene, CDR3 protein.

v_call: TRBV5-6; j_call: TRBJ2-1; cdr3_aa: CASSRRLGTSGSNEQFF
v_call: TRBV4-2; j_call: TRBJ2-3; cdr3_aa: CASSRSLGGNTDTQYF
v_call: TRBV28; j_call: TRBJ2-1; cdr3_aa: CASSLGPAGGRNEQFF
v_call: TRBV7-3; j_call: TRBJ2-1; cdr3_aa: CASSPGLAGAEQFF
v_call: TRBV5-6; j_call: TRBJ2-1; cdr3_aa: CASSLGSSYNEQFF
v_call: TRBV6-1; j_call: TRBJ2-7; cdr3_aa: CASNPGGVYEQYF
v_call: TRBV9; j_call: TRBJ2-1; cdr3_aa: CASSVRLARDNEQFF
v_call: TRBV6-6; j_call: TRBJ2-3; cdr3_aa: CASWREGTDTQYF
v_call: TRBV11-2; j_call: TRBJ2-7; cdr3_aa: CASSLELADEQYF
v_call: TRBV27; j_call: TRBJ1-2; cdr3_aa: CASSVKQGARVGGYTF
v_call: TRBV2; j_call: TRBJ1-5; cdr3_aa: CASRDTGTDHQPQHF
v_call: TRBV7-9; j_call: TRBJ1-2; cdr3_aa: CSSSRGWGYTF
v_call: TRBV9; j_call: TRBJ2-3; cdr3_aa: CASSVRTGTDTQYF
v_call: TRBV6-4; j_call: TRBJ1-6; cdr3_aa: CASSETPDSPGSPLHF
v_call: TRBV10-3; j_call: TRBJ2-7; cdr3_aa: CAISGQAGGPISEQYF
v_call: TRBV4-1; j_call: TRBJ2-3; cdr3_aa: CASSPGLAGADTQYF
v_call: TRBV5-1; j_call: TRBJ1-2; cdr3_aa: CASSLPTGGTHGYTF
v_call: TRBV7-2; j_call: TRBJ2-7; cdr3_aa: CASSSTSGRALYEQYF
v_call: TRBV10-3; j_call: TRBJ2-1; cdr3_aa: CAISESMAAGEYNEQFF
v_call: TRBV5-4; j_call: TRBJ2-3; cdr3_aa: CASTDARVISTDTQYF
v_call: TRBV27; j_call: TRBJ2-2; cdr3_aa: CASSLSRAEENTGELFF